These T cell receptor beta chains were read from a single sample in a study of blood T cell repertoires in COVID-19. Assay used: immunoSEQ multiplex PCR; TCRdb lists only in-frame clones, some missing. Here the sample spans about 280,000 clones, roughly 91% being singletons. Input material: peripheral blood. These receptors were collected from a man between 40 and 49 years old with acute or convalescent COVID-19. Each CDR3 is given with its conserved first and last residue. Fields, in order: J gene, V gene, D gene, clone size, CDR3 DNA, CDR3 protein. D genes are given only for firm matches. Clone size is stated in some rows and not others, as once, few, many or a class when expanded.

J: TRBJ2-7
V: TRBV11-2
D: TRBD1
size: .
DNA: TGTGCCAGCAGCTTAGATGGTCAGGGGGCCGGTGAGCAGTACTTC
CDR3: CASSLDGQGAGEQYF

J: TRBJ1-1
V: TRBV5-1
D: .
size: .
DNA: TGCGCCAGCAGCTTGGCTCCAACCCCACCCGGTGAAGCTTTCTTT
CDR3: CASSLAPTPPGEAFF

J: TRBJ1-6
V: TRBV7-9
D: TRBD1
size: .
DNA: TGTGCCACCGGGACAGGGGATTTTGGGAATTCACCCCTCCACTTT
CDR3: CATGTGDFGNSPLHF

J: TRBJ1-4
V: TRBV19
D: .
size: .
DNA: TGTGCCAGTAGTCCTAATCAGGGGAAGGGTGAAAAACTGTTTTTT
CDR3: CASSPNQGKGEKLFF

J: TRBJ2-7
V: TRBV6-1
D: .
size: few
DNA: TGTGCCAGCAGTGAATCGGCCTACGAGCAGTACTTC
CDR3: CASSESAYEQYF

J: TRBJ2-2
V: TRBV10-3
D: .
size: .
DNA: TGTGCCATCAGTGAGTCGACTCGGGCGGGGCGGATGACCGGGGAGCTGTTTTTT
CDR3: CAISESTRAGRMTGELFF

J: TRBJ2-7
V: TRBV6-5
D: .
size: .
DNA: TGTGCCAGCAGTTACTCCCCGTTACAGAGCGAGCAGTACTTC
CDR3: CASSYSPLQSEQYF

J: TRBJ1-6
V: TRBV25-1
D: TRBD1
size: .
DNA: TGTGCCAGCGGACAGGGGAACTCCTATAATTCACCCCTCCACTTT
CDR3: CASGQGNSYNSPLHF

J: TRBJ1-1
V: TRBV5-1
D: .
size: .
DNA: TGCGCCAGCAGCTTGAACAGCATGAACACTGAAGCTTTCTTT
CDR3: CASSLNSMNTEAFF

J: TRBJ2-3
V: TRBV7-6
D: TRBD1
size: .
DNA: TGTGCCAGCAGTGCTAGGGGACAGGTGGTAGATACGCAGTATTTT
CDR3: CASSARGQVVDTQYF

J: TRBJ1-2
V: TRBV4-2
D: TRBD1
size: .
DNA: TGTGCCAGCAGCCCCGGGACAGGGGGCGGCTATGGCTACACCTTC
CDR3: CASSPGTGGGYGYTF

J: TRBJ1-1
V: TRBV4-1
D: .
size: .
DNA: TGCGCCAGCAGCCCCGTCCGGAACACTGAAGCTTTCTTT
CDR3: CASSPVRNTEAFF

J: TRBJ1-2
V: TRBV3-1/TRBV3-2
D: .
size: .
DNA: TGTGCCAGCAGCCAAGGGGTAACGGGGAGTGAGGTCTACACCTTC
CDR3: CASSQGVTGSEVYTF

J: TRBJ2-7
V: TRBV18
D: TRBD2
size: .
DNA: TGTGCCAGCTCACCTCCAGGGAGGGTTTACGAGCAGTACTTC
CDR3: CASSPPGRVYEQYF

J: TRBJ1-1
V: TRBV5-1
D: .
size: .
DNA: TGCGCCAGCAGCTTCCGTCCACGTTCACAGGGGAACACTGAAGCTTTCTTT
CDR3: CASSFRPRSQGNTEAFF

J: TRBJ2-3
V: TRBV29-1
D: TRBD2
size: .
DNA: TGCAGCGTTGGCACTAGCGGGGGCAACACAGATACGCAGTATTTT
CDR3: CSVGTSGGNTDTQYF

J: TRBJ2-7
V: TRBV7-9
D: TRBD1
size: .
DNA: TGTGCCAGCAGCCGGACAGGGGGCTCCTACGAGCAGTACTTC
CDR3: CASSRTGGSYEQYF

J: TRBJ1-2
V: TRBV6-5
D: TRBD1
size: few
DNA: TGTGCCAGCAGTTCCCTCCCCGGACAGGGAAAGTATGGCTACACCTTC
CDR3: CASSSLPGQGKYGYTF

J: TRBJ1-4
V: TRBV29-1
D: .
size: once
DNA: TGCAGCGTTTCCAGGGGTTCCAATGAAAAACTGTTTTTT
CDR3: CSVSRGSNEKLFF

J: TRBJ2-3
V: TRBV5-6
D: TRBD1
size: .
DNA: TGTGCCAGCAGCTTTGGGGACAGGGGGCGCGGTACGCAGTATTTT
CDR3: CASSFGDRGRGTQYF

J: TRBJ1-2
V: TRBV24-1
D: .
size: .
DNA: TGTGCCACCAGTTTTGGGGGCACTGGCTACACCTTC
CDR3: CATSFGGTGYTF

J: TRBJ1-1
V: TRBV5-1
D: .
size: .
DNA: TGCGCCAGCAGCTTGGGGGCAAGGTACACTGAAGCTTTCTTT
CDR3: CASSLGARYTEAFF

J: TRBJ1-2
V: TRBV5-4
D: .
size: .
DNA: TGTGCCAGCAGCTCGGAGGCAGGGGAAGGCTACACCTTC
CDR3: CASSSEAGEGYTF

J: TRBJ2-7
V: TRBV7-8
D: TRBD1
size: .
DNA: TGTGCCAGCAGCTTAGCTACAGGGGGTAGAAGGGCCTACGAGCAGTACTTC
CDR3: CASSLATGGRRAYEQYF

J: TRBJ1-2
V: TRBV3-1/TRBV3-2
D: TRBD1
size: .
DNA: TGTGCCAGCAGCCAATTGCACAGGGGTTCCTATGGCTACACCTTC
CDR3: CASSQLHRGSYGYTF

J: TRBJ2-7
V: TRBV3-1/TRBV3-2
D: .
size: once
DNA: TGTGCCAGCAGCCAAGAACCCAGGAGGGAGCAGTACTTC
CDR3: CASSQEPRREQYF

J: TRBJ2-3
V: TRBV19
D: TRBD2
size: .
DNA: TGTGCCAGCGGACTAGCGGGGGGGACAGATACGCAGTATTTT
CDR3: CASGLAGGTDTQYF

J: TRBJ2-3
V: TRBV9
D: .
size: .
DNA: TGTGCCAGCAGCGTAGGGGAGTCTAGGCGTAGCGCAGATACGCAGTATTTT
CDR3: CASSVGESRRSADTQYF

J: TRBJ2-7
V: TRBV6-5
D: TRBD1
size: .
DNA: TGTGCCAGCATAGGGACAGGGAACACCTACGAGCAGTACTTC
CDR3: CASIGTGNTYEQYF

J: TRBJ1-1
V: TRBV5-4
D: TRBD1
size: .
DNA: TGTGCCAGCACCCCCCGGACAGGGGGCCTTAATGAAGCTTTCTTT
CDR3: CASTPRTGGLNEAFF

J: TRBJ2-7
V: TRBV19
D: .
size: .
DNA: TGTGCCAGTAGTATTAGCGGTATGAGGCGGCACGAGCAGTACTTC
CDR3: CASSISGMRRHEQYF

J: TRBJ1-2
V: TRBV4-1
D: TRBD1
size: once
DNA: TGCGCCAGCAGCCAGGGCGACAGGGGGCTCGGGGGCTACACCTTC
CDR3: CASSQGDRGLGGYTF

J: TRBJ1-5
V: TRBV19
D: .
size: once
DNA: TGTGCCAGTAGTCGCCCGGGAAAAAGCAATCAGCCCCAGCATTTT
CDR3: CASSRPGKSNQPQHF

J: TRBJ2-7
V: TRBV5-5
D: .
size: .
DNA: TGTGCCAGCAGCTTGGCAGGGGACGGGACCTACGAGCAGTACTTC
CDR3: CASSLAGDGTYEQYF

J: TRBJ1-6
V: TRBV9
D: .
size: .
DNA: TGTGCCAGCAGCAAAGACGGGGAGAATTCACCCCTCCACTTT
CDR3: CASSKDGENSPLHF

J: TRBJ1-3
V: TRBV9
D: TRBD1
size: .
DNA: TGTGCCAGCAGCTCGACCCTCGGACAGGGTCGGAACACCATATATTTT
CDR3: CASSSTLGQGRNTIYF

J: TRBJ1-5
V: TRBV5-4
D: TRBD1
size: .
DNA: TGTGCCAGCTTTAGAGCCGGGACAGGGAAGCAGCCCCAGCATTTT
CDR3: CASFRAGTGKQPQHF

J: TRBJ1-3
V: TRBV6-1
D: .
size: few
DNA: TGTGCCAGCAGTGAGGTTCTGAGCTCTGGAAACACCATATATTTT
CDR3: CASSEVLSSGNTIYF

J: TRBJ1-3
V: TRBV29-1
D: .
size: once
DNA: TGCAGCGTTTTGACCGGGACACAACCTGCTGGAAACACCATATATTTT
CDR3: CSVLTGTQPAGNTIYF

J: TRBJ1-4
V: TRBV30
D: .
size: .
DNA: TGTGCCTGGAGTGTACTGTACAGCTTGAATGAAAAACTGTTTTTT
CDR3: CAWSVLYSLNEKLFF

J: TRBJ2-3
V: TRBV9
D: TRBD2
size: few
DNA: TGTGCCAGCAGCGTAGCGGGGGGGGGAGGCCCAGATACGCAGTATTTT
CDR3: CASSVAGGGGPDTQYF

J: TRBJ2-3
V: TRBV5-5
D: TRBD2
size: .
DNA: TGTGCCAGCAGCCGGACTAGCGGTTACACAGATACGCAGTATTTT
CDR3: CASSRTSGYTDTQYF

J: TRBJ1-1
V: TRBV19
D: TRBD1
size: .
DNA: TGTGCCAGTAGTTTAGGACAGGGGAATTTAAGGGCTTTCTTT
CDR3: CASSLGQGNLRAFF

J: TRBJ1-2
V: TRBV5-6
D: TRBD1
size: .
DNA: TGTGCCAGCAGCTTGCAGGGGGTCGGCTATGGCTACACCTTC
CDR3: CASSLQGVGYGYTF

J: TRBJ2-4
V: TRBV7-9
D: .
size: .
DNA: TGTGCCAGCAGCTCTATGGGGGGCAAAAACATTCAGTACTTC
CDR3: CASSSMGGKNIQYF

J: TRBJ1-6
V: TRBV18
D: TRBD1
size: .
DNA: TGTGCCAGCTCTAGGACAGGGGCGGGATCACCCCTCCACTTT
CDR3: CASSRTGAGSPLHF

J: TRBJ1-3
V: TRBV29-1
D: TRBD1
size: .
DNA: TGCAGCGTTGCCCGGACAGGGACTGGAAACACCATATATTTT
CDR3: CSVARTGTGNTIYF

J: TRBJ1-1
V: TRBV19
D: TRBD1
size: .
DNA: TGTGCCAGTAGTATCCGGGCAGGGGGCTCTGAAGCTTTCTTT
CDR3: CASSIRAGGSEAFF

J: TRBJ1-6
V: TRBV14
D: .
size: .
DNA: TGTGCCAGCAGCCAAGATCCGGGGACAACAGGGTACATGAGTTCACCCCTCCACTTT
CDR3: CASSQDPGTTGYMSSPLHF

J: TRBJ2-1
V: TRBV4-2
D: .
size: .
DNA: TGTGCCAGCAGCCCACGGACTGGAGACAATGAGCAGTTCTTC
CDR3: CASSPRTGDNEQFF

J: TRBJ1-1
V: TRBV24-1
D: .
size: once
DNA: TGTGCCACCAGGGAGACAGGTCTGACTGAAGCTTTCTTT
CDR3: CATRETGLTEAFF